What follows is one T cell receptor (beta chain) and its context. This entry belongs to a study of control samples from healthy donors and cancer patients. Method: immunoSEQ multiplex PCR; TCRdb's copy keeps in-frame clones and lacks some. The sample shows around 140,000 clones, around 90% of them seen only once. This clonotype was sampled from a man in his late teens or twenties in good health. Specimen: blood.

CDR3 residues: CASSEFTGELFF. CDR3 coding DNA: TGCGCCAGCAGTGAGTTCACCGGGGAGCTGTTTTTT. The chain couples TRBV10-2 to TRBJ2-2; no clear D. The CDR3 is 12 amino acids. CDR1 WSHSY and CDR2 SAAADI come from the germline V gene. Trimming stripped 1 base from V and 4 bases from J, with 1 base between.